A single sample is the source of the 11 T cell receptor beta chains below, sequenced in a study of CD8+ T cells in alopecia areata. RNA was isolated and reverse transcribed to cDNA, the sequencing template. Sequenced by immunoSEQ multiplex PCR; TCRdb stores in-frame clones only, minus some. The sample yields 100,000 to 150,000 clones, 61% seen once. Documented treatment: oral pan-JAK inhibitor, 5-10 mg twice daily. The input for sequencing was CD4+ T cells sorted from blood, taken at week 4, from a patient treated with tofacitinib. These receptors were collected from a human donor with alopecia areata.

The gene calls are TRBV19 and TRBJ2-7; 9 positions match TRBD1. The germline V gene has CDR1 LNHDA and CDR2 SQIVND (reference sequence). V gave up 5 bases and J gave up 3 bases; unmatched junction bases: 8. This CDR3 region has 15 residues. CDR3 DNA sequence: TGTGCCAGTAGTGTCCGACAGGGGGAACTCTACGAGCAGTACTTC. Its protein is CASSVRQGELYEQYF. Full variable domain (remainder filled in from reference TRBV19 and TRBJ2-7): DGGITQSPKYLFRKEGQNVTLSCEQNLNHDAMYWYRQDPGQGLRLIYYSQIVNDFQKGDIAEGYSVSREKKESFPLTVTSAQKNPTAFYLCASSVRQGELYEQYFGPGTRLTVT.

This chain uses TRBV18 with TRBJ1-1; 10 nucleotides line up with TRBD1. J lost 3 bases, V lost 6 bases, and 7 bases had no gene match. The CDR3 extends over 15 amino acids. CDR1 is KGHSH, CDR2 LQKENI, per germline. In nucleotides, the CDR3 is TGTGCCAGCTCCCCAAGCGGGACAGGGGACACTGAAGCTTTCTTT. Translation gives CASSPSGTGDTEAFF.

The V call is TRBV2, the J call TRBJ1-5; no firm D call. The CDR3 is made up of 15 amino acids. Germline V gene lookup returns CDR1 SNHLY and CDR2 FYNNEI. The V gene lost 8 bases and the J gene lost 1 base, with 15 bases spanning the gap. Here the CDR3 reads CASLRESGSNQPQHF. The DNA of the CDR3 is TGTGCCAGCTTAAGAGAGTCGGGGAGCAATCAGCCCCAGCATTTT.

The rearrangement links TRBV29-1 to TRBJ2-3; 10 bases align to TRBD1. The CDR3 covers 14 residues. The germline V gene has CDR1 SQVTM and CDR2 ANQGSEA. V trimming: 7 bases; J trimming: 1 base; junction bases outside the gene matches: 5. The CDR3 is CSARDRGRTDTQYF. For the CDR3, the DNA is TGCAGCGCCCGGGACAGGGGACGCACAGATACGCAGTATTTT.

On this clone: The sample carries other DNA sequences with the same CDR3. The chain couples TRBV4-1 to TRBJ2-3, with TRBD1 as a possible D gene (5 bases). The CDR3 loop spans 14 amino acids. Germline loops: CDR1 MGHRA, CDR2 YSYEKL. Trimming removed 0 bases from V and 3 bases from J, with 7 bases in between. The chain's CDR3 is CASSQDRGTDTQYF. DNA for the CDR3: TGCGCCAGCAGCCAAGATAGGGGAACAGATACGCAGTATTTT.

The V and J genes are TRBV29-1 and TRBJ2-4; 7 positions match TRBD2. The CDR3 consists of 16 residues. The trim removed 0 bases at V and 3 bases at J, leaving 8 bases unmatched. Per germline, CDR1 SQVTM and CDR2 ANQGSEA. The CDR3 coding sequence is TGCAGCGTTGAAGATCTGGCGGCGGGGGACAAAAACATTCAGTACTTC. Translating gives CSVEDLAAGDKNIQYF.

In DNA, the CDR3 is TGTGCCAGCAGCTCCGGGACTAGCGCCTCCTACGAGCAGTACTTC. Its translation is CASSSGTSASYEQYF. This chain links TRBV7-8 with TRBJ2-7; 10 bases are a match to TRBD2. The germline V gene has CDR1 SGHVS and CDR2 FQNEAQ. The CDR3 consists of 15 residues. After removal of 4 bases from V and 0 bases from J, the junction contained 3 bases not matched to a gene. Variable domain in full (rest from reference TRBV7-8 and TRBJ2-7): GAGVSQSPRYKVAKRGQDVALRCDPISGHVSLFWYQQALGQGPEFLTYFQNEAQLDKSGLPSDRFFAERPEGSVSTLKIQRTQQEDSAVYLCASSSGTSASYEQYFGPGTRLTVT.

J is TRBJ2-2 and V is TRBV6-5, with D unclear. There are 13 residues in the CDR3. The V gene lost 6 bases and the J gene lost 4 bases, with 9 bases spanning the gap. In germline, CDR1 is MNHEY, CDR2 SVGAGI. The CDR3 spells CASRPGLTGELFF. Here the CDR3 DNA reads TGTGCCAGCAGACCGGGCCTCACCGGGGAGCTGTTTTTT.

The chain recombines TRBV29-1 with TRBJ1-1; tentative D call: TRBD1 (5 bases). V lost 3 bases and J 6 bases, leaving 14 bases between the germline ends. The germline gives CDR1 SQVTM, CDR2 ANQGSEA. The CDR3 has 13 amino acids. CDR3 nucleotide sequence: TGCAGCGTTGATAGGTCGGGGCTTTCTGAAGCTTTCTTT. Translation gives CSVDRSGLSEAFF. Using reference TRBV29-1 and TRBJ1-1 for the parts outside the CDR3, the full variable domain is SAVISQKPSRDICQRGTSLTIQCQVDSQVTMMFWYRQQPGQSLTLIATANQGSEATYESGFVIDKFPISRPNLTFSTLTVSNMSPEDSSIYLCSVDRSGLSEAFFGQGTRLTVV.

This clone showed up just a few times. The chain links TRBV23-1 to TRBJ2-7, with D maybe TRBD2 (6 bases). TRBV23-1 is an ORF, and what it does is uncertain. The V end was cut by 11 bases, the J end by 1 base, with 27 bases between. The CDR3 runs to 17 residues. CDR3 sequence reads: CAGPRGVWDSLSYEQYF. CDR3 DNA sequence: TGCGCCGGACCCCGAGGGGTCTGGGACTCTCTATCCTACGAGCAGTACTTC.

The chain recombines TRBV2 with TRBJ2-7; 8 nucleotides agree with TRBD2. Germline values: CDR1 SNHLY, CDR2 FYNNEI. The CDR3 consists of 13 residues. The V segment lost 9 bases and the J segment 7 bases; nucleotides outside the gene matches: 11. CDR3 sequence reads: CASRGREAGEQYF. DNA of the CDR3: TGTGCCAGTCGCGGGCGGGAGGCTGGAGAGCAGTACTTC.